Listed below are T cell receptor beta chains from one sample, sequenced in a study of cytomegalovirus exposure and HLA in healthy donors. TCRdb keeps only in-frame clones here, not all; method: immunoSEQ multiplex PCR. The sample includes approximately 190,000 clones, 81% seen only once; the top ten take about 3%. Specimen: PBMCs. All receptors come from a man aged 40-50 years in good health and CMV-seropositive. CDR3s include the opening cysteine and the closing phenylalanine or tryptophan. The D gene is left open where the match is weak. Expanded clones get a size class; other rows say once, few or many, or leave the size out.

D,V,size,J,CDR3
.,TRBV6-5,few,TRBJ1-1,CASSYPGFKPEAFF
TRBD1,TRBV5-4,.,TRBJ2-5,CASSLSGGKETQYF
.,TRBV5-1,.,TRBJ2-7,CASIFNQKAAYEQYF
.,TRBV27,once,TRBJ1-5,CASSPHSNQPQHF
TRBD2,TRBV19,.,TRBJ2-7,CASSPMAGGLGEQYF
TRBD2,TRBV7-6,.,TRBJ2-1,CASSLGAGGPNEQFF
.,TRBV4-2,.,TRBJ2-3,CASSQERGVARTQYF
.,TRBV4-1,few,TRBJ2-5,CASSPNNAVYETQYF
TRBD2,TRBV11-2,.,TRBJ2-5,CASTQEAGGRETQYF
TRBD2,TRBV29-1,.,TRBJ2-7,CSVAGTSGASSYEQYF
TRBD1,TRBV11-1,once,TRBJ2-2,CASSLFPTGGNTGELFF
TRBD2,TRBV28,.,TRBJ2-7,CASRLTSGSSYEQYF